These 18 T cell receptor beta chains came from one sample sequenced in a study of metastatic and nonmetastatic thyroid tumors. Each patient went into thyroid surgery without having received any treatment. TCRdb reprocessed the PCR reads using MiXCR. In the table there are tens of thousands of clones, 20% to 25% of which are singletons. Sequencing was carried out using blood. The receptors come from a male donor with papillary thyroid cancer or a benign thyroid nodule (not recorded which). Some clones in this sample may be carry-over from other donors' samples.

V and J are TRBV6-6 and TRBJ1-2, with 8 bases fitting TRBD1. Germline trimming cut 0 bases from V and 1 base from J; bases unmatched to any gene: 7. Germline loops: CDR1 MNHNY, CDR2 SVGAGI (reference sequence). This CDR3 contains 17 residues. The CDR3 spells CASSYSTTGERNYGYTF. The CDR3 bases are TGTGCCAGCAGTTACTCGACGACAGGGGAGCGTAACTATGGCTACACCTTC.

Many counts were recorded for this clone. The chain carries TRBV5-1 and TRBJ2-7; 8 bases match TRBD1. The J segment lost 7 bases and the V segment lost 2 bases, leaving 17 bases of the junction unmatched. Per germline, CDR1 SGHRS and CDR2 YFSETQ. The CDR3 loop spans 17 amino acids. For the CDR3, the DNA is TGCGCCAGCAGCTTAGGATCCGGGGACAGGTTTTTTTTGGAGCAGTACTTC. As protein: CASSLGSGDRFFLEQYF.

Remarks on this clone: An end of the junction differs from the germline gene, which may be a read error. The chain uses TRBV28 and TRBJ2-3, with D perhaps matching TRBD2 (5 bases). The CDR3 is made up of 14 amino acids. CDR1 and CDR2 from the germline V gene are MDHEN and SYDVKM. CDR3 residues: CASSPTPVRDTQYF. CDR3 nucleotide sequence: TGTGCCAGCAGTCCGACTCCGGTGAGGGATACGCAGTATTTC.

The V and J genes are TRBV20-1 and TRBJ2-2, with D uncertain. V lost 3 bases and J lost 3, with 11 bases in between. This CDR3 has 14 residues. Germline assignment: CDR1 DFQATT and CDR2 SNEGSKA (reference sequence). CDR3 DNA: TGCAGTGCTAGGGGCCTCACCCACACCGGGGAGCTGTTTTTT. This translates into CSARGLTHTGELFF.

This clone was seen a few times. The chain recombines TRBV27 with TRBJ1-6; D remains unclear. This CDR3 is 15 amino acids long. V was cut by 0 bases and J by 6 bases, with 9 bases left in between. From germline, CDR1 is MNHEY and CDR2 SMNVEV (reference sequence). For the CDR3, the DNA is TGTGCCAGCAGTTTATCGTCTCTTCTTAATTCACCCCTCCACTTT. Translation: CASSLSSLLNSPLHF.

In the case of this clone: A much larger clone lies one base from this, so it may be a read error. The sample holds other DNA sequences that translate to the same CDR3. This chain joins TRBV7-7 and TRBJ1-5; D possibly corresponds to TRBD1 (6 bases). Germline CDR1 SSHAT, CDR2 FNYEAQ (reference sequence). There are 15 residues in the CDR3. CDR3 loop: CASSLKGGFNQPQHF. In DNA, the CDR3 is TGTGCTAGCAGCTTGAAAGGGGGGTTCAATCAACCCCAGCATTTT.

This clone has only a few counts. The genes are TRBV6-1 and TRBJ2-7, with 10 bases that match TRBD2. This CDR3 comprises 16 residues. Germline CDR1 is MNHNS and CDR2 is SASEGT. V dropped 5 bases and J dropped 2; count of bases not matched to a gene: 9. Here the CDR3 reads CASSPILAGGAYEQYF. The CDR3 nucleotides read TGTGCCAGCAGTCCGATATTAGCGGGAGGCGCCTACGAGCAGTACTTC.

The chain recombines TRBV11-1 with TRBJ2-1, with 11 nucleotides matching TRBD2. V lost 4 bases and J lost 4; bases outside the gene matches: 3. Germline loops: CDR1 SGHAT, CDR2 FQDESV (reference sequence). The CDR3 is 15 amino acids. This CDR3 is CASSSTSGRYNEQFF. The CDR3 nucleotides read TGTGCCAGCAGCTCCACTAGCGGGAGATACAATGAGCAGTTCTTC.

This clone was counted a few times. The chain couples TRBV28 to TRBJ2-2; D is unresolved. Germline CDR1 reads MDHEN; CDR2 reads SYDVKM. The CDR3 runs to 13 residues. V gave up 6 bases and J gave up 0 bases, with 5 bases separating them. The CDR3 sequence: CASRNANTGELFF. CDR3 in DNA: TGTGCCAGCAGGAACGCGAACACCGGGGAGCTGTTTTTT. Using reference TRBV28 and TRBJ2-2 for the parts outside the CDR3, the full variable domain is DVKVTQSSRYLVKRTGEKVFLECVQDMDHENMFWYRQDPGLGLRLIYFSYDVKMKEKGDIPEGYSVSREKKERFSLILESASTNQTSMYLCASRNANTGELFFGEGSRLTVL.

This clone has more than one count but fewer than ten. This chain links TRBV6-1 with TRBJ2-2, with 12 positions matching TRBD2. The CDR3 loop spans 15 amino acids. V shed 7 bases and J 3 bases; nucleotides not matched to a gene: 3. Germline V gene sequence: CDR1 MNHNS, CDR2 SASEGT. The CDR3 DNA is TGTGCCAGCACCAGACTAGCGGGAGACACCGGGGAGCTGTTTTTT. Translated: CASTRLAGDTGELFF.

In the case of this clone: A much larger clone lies one base from this, so it may be a read error. CDR3 sequence reads: CSVSTSGSYNEQFF. The CDR3 bases are TGCAGCGTTTCGACTAGCGGATCTTACAATGAGCAGTTCTTC. V gene TRBV29-1 combines with J gene TRBJ2-1; 9 bases align to TRBD2. CDR3 length: 14 residues. Losses at the gene ends were 5 bases for V and 4 bases for J; bases not matched to a gene: 6. Germline V gene data show CDR1 as SQVTM and CDR2 as ANQGSEA.

This clone was detected many times. The gene calls are TRBV2 and TRBJ1-5; perhaps TRBD1 as D (6 bases). The V end was cut by 7 bases, the J end by 8 bases, with 18 bases between. Germline V CDR1 and CDR2: SNHLY, FYNNEI. The CDR3 runs to 14 residues. This CDR3 is CASTRWGYREPQHF. In DNA, the CDR3 is TGTGCCAGCACTCGTTGGGGCTACAGGGAGCCCCAGCATTTT.

With respect to this clone: One end of the junction does not line up with germline, which may come from a read error. The chain uses TRBV19 and TRBJ2-1; TRBD2 aligns across 13 bases. CDR1 and CDR2 (germline): LNHDA, SQIVND (reference sequence). This CDR3 region has 17 residues. In DNA, the CDR3 is TGTGCCAGTATTATATCCCGGACTAGCGGGAGTCACAATGAGCAGTTCTTC. As protein: CASIISRTSGSHNEQFF.

This chain connects TRBV5-8 to TRBJ2-5; D is uncertain. The length of the CDR3 is 15 residues. V was shortened by 0 bases and J by 4 bases, with 13 bases between the two germline ends. Looked up from germline, CDR1 is SGHTS and CDR2 is YDEGEE. As DNA, the CDR3 is TGTGCCAGCAGCTTGGTGCCGGGTAGTCTAGAGACCCAGTACTTC. Its protein is CASSLVPGSLETQYF.

V gene TRBV28 combines with J gene TRBJ1-2; 8 bases align to TRBD1. The CDR3 consists of 15 residues. From germline, CDR1 is MDHEN and CDR2 SYDVKM. The CDR3 spells CATTSGQGAGYGYTF. The CDR3 DNA sequence: TGTGCAACCACCTCCGGGCAGGGGGCCGGCTATGGCTACACCTTC.

In its sample, this clone was seen many times. The gene calls are TRBV7-8 and TRBJ2-7; TRBD2 agrees at 9 bases. This CDR3 has 14 amino acids. The V gene's germline CDR1 is SGHVS and CDR2 FQNEAQ. V lost 1 base, J lost 5 bases, and 3 bases stayed unmatched. Here the CDR3 reads CASSLVAGDHEQYF. CDR3 in DNA: TGTGCCAGCAGCTTAGTAGCGGGGGACCACGAGCAGTACTTC.

The rearrangement links TRBV7-8 to TRBJ1-2; possible D gene TRBD1, 5 bases. The CDR3 contains 16 residues. The germline V gene encodes CDR1 SGHVS and CDR2 FQNEAQ. Trimming shortened V by 3 bases and J by 6 bases, and 20 bases separated the two germline ends. The CDR3 sequence is CASSFSRDGRSNGYTF. The DNA of the CDR3 is TGTGCCAGCAGCTTTAGCCGGGACGGAAGAAGCAATGGCTACACCTTC.

This clone was seen many times. The chain employs TRBV5-1 and TRBJ1-4; no clear D. Trimming pared 4 bases from V and 6 bases from J, leaving 10 bases between. Germline V gene sequence: CDR1 SGHRS, CDR2 YFSETQ. The CDR3 contains 13 residues. The CDR3 region is CASSLGRDEKLFF. The CDR3 DNA sequence: TGCGCCAGCAGCCTAGGGAGAGATGAAAAACTGTTTTTT.